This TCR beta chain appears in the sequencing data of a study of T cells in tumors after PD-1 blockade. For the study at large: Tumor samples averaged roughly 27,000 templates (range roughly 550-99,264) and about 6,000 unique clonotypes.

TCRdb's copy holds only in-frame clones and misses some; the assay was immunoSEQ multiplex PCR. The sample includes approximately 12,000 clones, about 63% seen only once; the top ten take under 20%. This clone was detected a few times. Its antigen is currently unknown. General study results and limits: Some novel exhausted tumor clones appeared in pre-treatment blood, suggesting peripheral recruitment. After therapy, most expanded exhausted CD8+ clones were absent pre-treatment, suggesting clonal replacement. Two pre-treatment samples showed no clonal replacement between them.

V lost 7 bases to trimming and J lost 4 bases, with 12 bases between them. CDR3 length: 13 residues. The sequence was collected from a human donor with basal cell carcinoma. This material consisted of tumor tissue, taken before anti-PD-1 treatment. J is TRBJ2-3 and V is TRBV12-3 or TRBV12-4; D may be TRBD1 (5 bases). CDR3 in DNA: TGTGCCAGCACCCTGGGGCTTTCAGATACGCAGTATTTT. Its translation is CASTLGLSDTQYF.